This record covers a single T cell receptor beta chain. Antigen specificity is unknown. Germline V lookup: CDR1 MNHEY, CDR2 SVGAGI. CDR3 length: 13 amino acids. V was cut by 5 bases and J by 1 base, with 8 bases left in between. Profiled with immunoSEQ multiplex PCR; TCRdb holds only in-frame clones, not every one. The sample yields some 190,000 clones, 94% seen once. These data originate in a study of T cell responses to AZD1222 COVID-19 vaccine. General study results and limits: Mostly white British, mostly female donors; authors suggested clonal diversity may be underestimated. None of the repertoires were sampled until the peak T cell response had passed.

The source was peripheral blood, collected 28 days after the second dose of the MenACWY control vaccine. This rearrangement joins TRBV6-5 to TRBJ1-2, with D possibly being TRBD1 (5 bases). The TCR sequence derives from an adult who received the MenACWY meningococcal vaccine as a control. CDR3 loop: CASSPQGNYGYTF. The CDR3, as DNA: TGTGCCAGCAGTCCTCAGGGTAACTATGGCTACACCTTC.